Each of the 25 T cell receptor beta chains below was sequenced from the same sample in a study of blood T cells in healthy people across ages. Sample-barcoded 5' priming and a J-beta primer mix drove a second PCR of 7 to 11 cycles. TCRdb re-called the 5' RACE reads through MiXCR, storing one row per CDR3 protein. The sample holds around 500,000 distinct CDR3 sequences, 47% seen once. The sequencing input was blood. These receptors were taken from a man aged 80 or over in good health.

This sequence joins TRBV20-1 and TRBJ2-5; tentative D call: TRBD2 (5 bases). V was trimmed by 3 bases and J by 3 bases, leaving 8 bases between them. From germline, CDR1 is DFQATT and CDR2 SNEGSKA (reference sequence). CDR3 size: 12 residues. The CDR3: CSARPGEETQYF. CDR3 nucleotide sequence: TGCAGTGCTAGGCCCGGGGAAGAGACCCAGTACTTC.

This chain connects TRBV7-2 to TRBJ1-1, with 8 bases matching TRBD1. The CDR3 loop spans 14 amino acids. CDR1 and CDR2 (germline): SGHTA, FQGNSA. The junction had 13 bases not matched to a gene; V was cut back by 5 bases and J by 11 bases. CDR3 DNA sequence: TGTGCCAGCAGCCGGGGACAGGAGGCCCACTGGGCTTTCTTT. Translated: CASSRGQEAHWAFF. Full variable domain (rest looked up from reference TRBV7-2 and TRBJ1-1): GAGVSQSPSNKVTEKGKDVELRCDPISGHTALYWYRQSLGQGLEFLIYFQGNSAPDKSGLPSDRFSAERTGGSVSTLTIQRTQQEDSAVYLCASSRGQEAHWAFFGQGTRLTVV.

This clonotype appeared a few times. The chain links TRBV7-2 to TRBJ2-3; 9 bases agree with TRBD2. Germline V gene lookup returns CDR1 SGHTA and CDR2 FQGNSA. With V trimmed by 5 bases and J by 5 bases, 14 bases remained unmatched. This CDR3 comprises 17 residues. CDR3 protein: CASSANSGGGGRDTQYF. DNA of the CDR3: TGTGCCAGCAGCGCCAACTCCGGCGGGGGGGGTAGAGATACGCAGTATTTT.

The CDR3 bases are TGTGCCAGCAGTTACAGCGGGACAGGGGGGCAAGAGACCCAGTACTTC. Translated: CASSYSGTGGQETQYF. The V gene is TRBV6-2 or TRBV6-3, the J gene TRBJ2-5; TRBD1 agrees at 11 bases. This CDR3 has 16 residues. The V and J ends lost 2 bases and 2 bases, in that order; junction bases with no gene match: 4. The V gene's germline CDR1 is MNHEY and CDR2 SVGEGT.

This clonotype was counted only a few times. The V call is TRBV4-3, the J call TRBJ1-4; D not resolved. Trimming took 1 base from V and 5 from J, leaving 11 bases between them. The CDR3 runs to 15 residues. Per the germline V gene, CDR1 is LGHNA and CDR2 is YSLEER. The CDR3 nucleotides read TGCGCCAGCAGCCAAGGAGGGCAGATAAATGAAAAACTGTTTTTT. Its protein product is CASSQGGQINEKLFF.

This clonotype was picked up a small number of times. The CDR3 coding sequence is TGCAGCGTGGGGGAGGGGCTAGCGACAGGGAGTAGAGCCAAAAACATTCAGTACTTC. This encodes CSVGEGLATGSRAKNIQYF. This chain joins TRBV29-1 and TRBJ2-4; TRBD1 or TRBD2 may be the D gene (7 bases each). CDR1 and CDR2 from the germline V gene are SQVTM and ANQGSEA. The CDR3 is 19 amino acids. V shed 6 bases and J shed 0 bases, with 27 bases lying between them.

The chain employs TRBV12-3 or TRBV12-4 and TRBJ2-7; 9 positions match TRBD1. V lost 9 bases to trimming and J lost 4 bases; unmatched junction nucleotides: 10. CDR3 length equals 14 residues. The CDR3 nucleotides read TGTGCCAGTAGATATACAGGGGGCGGGTACGAGCAGTACTTC. It specifies CASRYTGGGYEQYF.

The rearrangement uses TRBV20-1 and TRBJ2-5; perhaps TRBD2 as D (7 bases). Germline V gene lookup returns CDR1 DFQATT and CDR2 SNEGSKA (reference sequence). V was cut by 4 bases and J by 2 bases, with 17 bases left in between. The CDR3 is 15 amino acids. CDR3 in DNA: TGCAGTGCTATAAAAGGGGGGGGGACGCAAGAGACCCAGTACTTC. This translates into CSAIKGGGTQETQYF.

The chain has TRBV7-2 and TRBJ2-7; 7 bases map to TRBD1. The J call may be faulty, since TRBJ2-5 better matches the DNA end. Germline V gene data show CDR1 as SGHTA and CDR2 as FQGNSA. There are 14 residues in the CDR3. The DNA for the CDR3 is TGTGCCAGCAGCCCCTCGGGACAGAGCGAGACCCAGTACTTC. As protein: CASSPSGQSETQYF.

This clonotype appeared a single time. The chain joins TRBV20-1 to TRBJ1-1; D remains unclear. The CDR3 covers 14 residues. The germline CDR1 and CDR2 sequences are DFQATT and SNEGSKA (reference sequence). The ends were cut back, 5 bases at V and 0 bases at J, with 13 bases in the middle. CDR3 sequence (DNA): TGCAGTGCTCTCCCCACGACGGTGAACACTGAAGCTTTCTTT. Protein: CSALPTTVNTEAFF.

In its sample, this clonotype was seen a few times. The chain uses TRBV28 and TRBJ2-7, with 7 bases lining up with TRBD1. This CDR3 has 17 amino acids. Germline CDR1 is MDHEN and CDR2 is SYDVKM. Losses at the gene ends were 7 bases for V and 0 bases for J; bases not matched to a gene: 15. CDR3 loop: CASTGPLQGPNSYEQYF. CDR3 DNA: TGTGCCAGCACCGGGCCCCTACAGGGGCCGAACTCCTACGAGCAGTACTTC.

The chain is built from TRBV6-6 and TRBJ1-4; 9 bases are a match to TRBD1. Germline values: CDR1 MNHNY, CDR2 SVGAGI (reference sequence). After removal of 10 bases from V and 9 bases from J, the junction contained 6 bases not matched to a gene. The CDR3 extends over 12 amino acids. CDR3 amino acids: CATETGGQKLFF. The CDR3 bases are TGTGCCACCGAGACAGGGGGACAAAAACTGTTTTTT.

This clonotype was seen once. The junction and the germline gene differ at one end; a read error may be behind it. This CDR3 is CASSPQGNYDYTF. CDR3 in DNA: TGTGCCAGCAGTCCACAGGGGAACTATGACTACACCTTC. The chain uses TRBV6-5 and TRBJ1-2; 7 nucleotides match TRBD1. Germline V lookup: CDR1 MNHEY, CDR2 SVGAGI. This CDR3 comprises 13 residues.

This clonotype has only one observation. The V call is TRBV4-3, the J call TRBJ2-2; D is possibly TRBD2 (5 bases). The CDR3 runs to 17 residues. Germline CDR1 is LGHNA and CDR2 is YSLEER. V lost 0 bases to trimming and J lost 3 bases, with 14 bases between them. The CDR3 region is CASSQDFASGYTGELFF. The CDR3 DNA is TGCGCCAGCAGCCAAGATTTTGCCAGCGGCTACACCGGGGAGCTGTTTTTT.

This clonotype was counted only a few times. The chain links TRBV20-1 to TRBJ2-1; 14 bases agree with TRBD2. Germline CDR1 reads DFQATT; CDR2 reads SNEGSKA (reference sequence). The CDR3 extends over 15 amino acids. The ends lost 2 bases at V and 6 bases at J; junction bases unmatched: 3. CDR3 sequence (DNA): TGCAGTGCTAGACCGGGACTAGCGGGAGTCAATGAGCAGTTCTTC. Its translation: CSARPGLAGVNEQFF.

In the case of this clonotype: A much larger clone lies one base from this, so it may be a read error. The gene calls are TRBV9 and TRBJ2-3; the D gene is possibly TRBD1 (6 bases). V was clipped by 4 bases and J by 5 bases, with 8 bases between them. The CDR3 sequence is 12 residues long. Looked up from germline, CDR1 is SGDLS and CDR2 is YYNGEE. The CDR3 DNA sequence: TGTGCCAGCAGCATAGGGGGAGATACGCAGTATTTT. Its translation: CASSIGGDTQYF.

This clonotype has ten or more counts. V and J are TRBV10-3 and TRBJ2-3; 9 bases map to TRBD1. The V gene's germline CDR1 is ENHRY and CDR2 SYGVKD. The CDR3 spans 15 residues. V trimming: 8 bases; J trimming: 1 base; junction bases outside the gene matches: 7. The CDR3 DNA sequence: TGTGCCATCTGGACAGGGGCTATCGGCACAGATACGCAGTATTTT. Amino acid sequence: CAIWTGAIGTDTQYF.

This clonotype was detected once. The chain couples TRBV20-1 to TRBJ2-5, with D possibly being TRBD2 (6 bases). The J call may be in error: the DNA end matches TRBJ2-7 better. This CDR3 contains 15 residues. Germline values: CDR1 DFQATT, CDR2 SNEGSKA (reference sequence). CDR3 sequence reads: CSARDAGRSGYEQYF. CDR3 in DNA: TGCAGTGCTAGAGATGCGGGACGGTCAGGCTACGAGCAGTACTTC.

This clonotype was counted between two and nine times. The chain recombines TRBV9 with TRBJ2-7; 8 nucleotides align to TRBD2. CDR1 and CDR2 from the germline V gene are SGDLS and YYNGEE. CDR3 size: 15 residues. V lost 4 bases to trimming and J lost 2 bases; unmatched junction nucleotides: 8. The CDR3 DNA reads as TGTGCCAGCAGCAGACAAGCGGGAGATGCCTACGAGCAGTACTTC. Encoded protein: CASSRQAGDAYEQYF.

This clonotype was counted only a few times. The V gene is TRBV7-2, the J gene TRBJ2-1; 14 bases agree with TRBD2. CDR1 and CDR2 (germline): SGHTA, FQGNSA. Germline trimming cut 5 bases from V and 6 bases from J; bases unmatched to any gene: 3. CDR3 length equals 15 residues. The CDR3 region has the DNA TGTGCCAGCAGCCCGACTAGCGGGAGGGCCAATGAGCAGTTCTTC. It translates to CASSPTSGRANEQFF.

The CDR3 bases are TGTGCCAGCAGCTTAGCTACAGGGAAAACCGGGGAGCTGTTTTTT. Translating it yields CASSLATGKTGELFF. The chain employs TRBV11-3 and TRBJ2-2; tentative D call: TRBD1 (6 bases). V was trimmed by 1 base and J by 5 bases, leaving 11 bases between them. From germline, CDR1 is SGHNT and CDR2 YENEEA. The CDR3 has 15 residues.

The chain couples TRBV6-2 or TRBV6-3 to TRBJ1-1; D gene ambiguous. V lost 6 bases and J 0 bases, leaving 11 bases between the germline ends. Germline CDR1 is MNHEY and CDR2 is SVGEGT. The CDR3 is 14 amino acids. CDR3 sequence (DNA): TGTGCCAGCAGAAACAGAAACGTGAACACTGAAGCTTTCTTT. Translating it yields CASRNRNVNTEAFF.

This clonotype was detected a few times. The V gene is TRBV9, the J gene TRBJ2-1, with 7 bases identical to TRBD2. The CDR3 totals 17 residues. The J segment lost 0 bases and the V segment lost 4 bases, leaving 10 bases of the junction unmatched. CDR1 SGDLS and CDR2 YYNGEE come from the germline V gene. The CDR3 sequence is CASSKNLGGSSYNEQFF. CDR3 bases: TGTGCCAGCAGCAAAAACCTCGGGGGGAGCTCCTACAATGAGCAGTTCTTC.

The V gene is TRBV7-3, the J gene TRBJ2-5; 7 bases align to TRBD2. Losses at the gene ends were 1 base for V and 2 bases for J; bases not matched to a gene: 13. Per germline, CDR1 SGHTA and CDR2 FQGTGA. This CDR3 is built from 18 residues. CDR3 DNA: TGTGCCAGCAGCTTAAGAGGCGGGCATACTAGCGTTCAAGAGACCCAGTACTTC. This encodes CASSLRGGHTSVQETQYF.

The gene calls are TRBV3-1 and TRBJ2-4; no reliable D call. The V and J ends lost 2 bases and 4 bases respectively, with 12 bases between them. The CDR3 extends over 15 amino acids. Germline loops: CDR1 LGHDT, CDR2 YNNKEL (reference sequence). CDR3 loop: CASSQRPVGKNIQYF. The CDR3 nucleotides are TGTGCCAGCAGCCAACGACCGGTGGGTAAAAACATTCAGTACTTC.